These 20 T cell receptor beta chains were sequenced from one sample in a study of T cell responses to AZD1222 COVID-19 vaccine (dated by TCRdb to 2020 to 2022). Libraries were made using the immunoSEQ multiplex PCR assay. TCRdb limited this immuneACCESS table to in-frame rearrangements with V and J called. A share of clones is missing; checked studies link under half to unresolved V genes, and the rest is unexplained. Counted in this sample were more than 110,000 clones; about 92% of them appeared once. Clones ranked in the top ten supply around 3.3% of the sample. The sample's time point label is to be understood as: about 28 days (+/-7) after the second vaccine dose. The starting material was peripheral blood, obtained 28 days after the second AZD1222 dose. These receptors all come from an adult who received the AZD1222 COVID-19 vaccine.

V and J are TRBV28 and TRBJ2-4; 9 positions agree with TRBD1. CDR3 size: 16 residues. V gave up 5 bases and J gave up 1 base; unmatched junction bases: 6. Germline-derived CDR1 and CDR2 are MDHEN and SYDVKM. CDR3 amino acids: CASSLGQGKAKNIQYF. The CDR3 DNA sequence: TGTGCCAGCAGTCTTGGACAGGGGAAGGCCAAAAACATTCAGTACTTC.

In its sample, this clone was seen a few times. The chain's CDR3 is CASSQRAAYNEQFF. In nucleotides, the CDR3 is TGTGCCAGCAGCCAACGTGCAGCCTACAATGAGCAGTTCTTC. The V gene is TRBV3-1 (or the pseudogene TRBV3-2), the J gene TRBJ2-1; D gene ambiguous. Deletions cut 2 bases from V and 2 bases from J, with 7 bases between. This CDR3 region has 14 residues. Germline CDR1 and CDR2: LGHDT and YNNKEL (reference sequence).

V usage is TRBV28 and J usage is TRBJ1-5, with a possible D match to TRBD1 (5 bases). The germline gives CDR1 MDHEN, CDR2 SYDVKM. The CDR3 runs 13 residues. V lost 4 bases and J lost 6, with 10 bases in between. The CDR3 region is CASSSRDGQPQHF. The CDR3 DNA reads as TGTGCCAGCAGTTCCCGGGACGGTCAGCCCCAGCATTTT.

This chain uses TRBV19 with TRBJ1-1; tentative D call: TRBD1 (5 bases). V lost 2 bases, J lost 0 bases, and 10 bases lay in between. Germline V gives CDR1 LNHDA, CDR2 SQIVND (reference sequence). This CDR3 spans 15 amino acids. CDR3 DNA: TGTGCCAGTAGTATATTGGGCAGGGTGAACACTGAAGCTTTCTTT. Residues: CASSILGRVNTEAFF.

The chain links TRBV30 to TRBJ2-7; a possible D gene is TRBD2 (5 bases). This CDR3 contains 15 residues. Trimming removed 0 bases from V and 6 bases from J, with 18 bases in between. The germline CDR1 and CDR2 sequences are GTSNPN and SVGIG (reference sequence). CDR3 nucleotides: TGTGCCTGGAGTGTATACGTCCCTAGCACATCCGAGCAGTACTTC. This translates into CAWSVYVPSTSEQYF.

The chain links TRBV28 to TRBJ1-2; TRBD1 is a possible D gene (6 bases). The CDR3 consists of 14 residues. Trimming removed 6 bases at V and 6 bases at J, with 17 bases between. Germline V gene sequence: CDR1 MDHEN, CDR2 SYDVKM. The CDR3: CASSATGRQHGYTF. CDR3 DNA: TGTGCCAGCAGCGCTACAGGGCGGCAACATGGCTACACCTTC.

The chain couples TRBV7-7 to TRBJ2-5; no reliable D call. The germline V gene encodes CDR1 SSHAT and CDR2 FNYEAQ (reference sequence). CDR3 length: 15 residues. V lost 5 bases to trimming and J lost 4 bases, with 17 bases between them. The CDR3 loop is CASSPNVLGRETQYF. The DNA of the CDR3 is TGTGCCAGCAGCCCCAACGTACTGGGAAGAGAGACCCAGTACTTC.

The chain combines TRBV30 with TRBJ1-2; TRBD1 matches at 10 bases. Germline assignment: CDR1 GTSNPN and CDR2 SVGIG (reference sequence). V dropped 5 bases and J dropped 7; count of bases not matched to a gene: 7. The CDR3 runs 13 residues. CDR3 in amino acids: CAWVDRGQFGYTF. CDR3 bases: TGTGCCTGGGTAGACAGGGGGCAATTTGGCTACACCTTC.

In nucleotides, the CDR3 is TGCGCCAGCAGCAAAACCGGGACAGGGGCCTACGAGCAGTACTTC. Translation gives CASSKTGTGAYEQYF. The gene calls are TRBV5-1 and TRBJ2-7; 10 bases are shared with TRBD1. The germline gives CDR1 SGHRS, CDR2 YFSETQ. Germline trimming cut 4 bases from V and 2 bases from J; bases unmatched to any gene: 6. The CDR3 totals 15 residues.

The chain couples TRBV9 to TRBJ2-7; D gene uncertain. This CDR3 is built from 12 residues. Germline-derived CDR1 and CDR2 are SGDLS and YYNGEE. V lost 0 bases to trimming and J lost 7 bases, with 8 bases between them. The CDR3 DNA reads TGTGCCAGCAGCGTAGAGGAAGGAGAGCAGTACTTC. Protein product: CASSVEEGEQYF. The variable domain in full, with the rest retrieved from reference TRBV9 and TRBJ2-7, is DSGVTQTPKHLITATGQRVTLRCSPRSGDLSVYWYQQSLDQGLQFLIQYYNGEERAKGNILERFSAQQFPDLHSELNLSSLELGDSALYFCASSVEEGEQYFGPGTRLTVT.

V gene TRBV27 combines with J gene TRBJ1-6; 9 nucleotides match TRBD1. The CDR3 loop spans 15 amino acids. The ends lost 6 bases at V and 7 bases at J; junction bases unmatched: 7. The germline V gene encodes CDR1 MNHEY and CDR2 SMNVEV (reference sequence). CDR3 sequence reads: CASSPGTGRNSPLHF. Written as DNA, the CDR3 is TGTGCCAGCAGCCCTGGGACAGGGAGAAATTCACCCCTCCACTTT.

The chain employs TRBV30 and TRBJ1-1; D unclear. Trimming shortened V by 0 bases and J by 0 bases, and 14 bases separated the two germline ends. The CDR3 extends over 16 amino acids. Germline V gives CDR1 GTSNPN, CDR2 SVGIG (reference sequence). CDR3 in DNA: TGTGCCTGGAGTGTACGAACCTTACCCCTGAACACTGAAGCTTTCTTT. Its protein is CAWSVRTLPLNTEAFF.

This clone showed up just once. The chain joins TRBV15 to TRBJ1-1; D ambiguous. The CDR3 length is 14 residues. The germline V gene has CDR1 LNHNV and CDR2 YYDKDF (reference sequence). V was cut by 0 bases and J by 1 base, with 6 bases left in between. The chain's CDR3 is CATSRDGGNTEAFF. The CDR3 DNA follows: TGTGCCACCAGCAGAGATGGCGGGAACACTGAAGCTTTCTTT.

This sequence joins TRBV12-3 or TRBV12-4 and TRBJ1-2; D gene unclear. Trimming removed 2 bases from V and 4 bases from J, with 8 bases in between. The CDR3 consists of 13 residues. The CDR3 sequence: CASSLNSAYGYTF. The CDR3 bases are TGTGCCAGCAGTTTAAATTCAGCCTATGGCTACACCTTC.

This sequence joins TRBV14 and TRBJ1-5, with TRBD1 as a possible D gene (5 bases). V lost 1 base, J lost 0 bases, and 7 bases lay in between. Germline CDR1 SGHDN, CDR2 FVKESK. The CDR3 sequence is 15 residues long. The CDR3 is CASSQGGISNQPQHF. Here the CDR3 DNA reads TGTGCCAGCAGCCAAGGGGGGATTAGCAATCAGCCCCAGCATTTT.

The gene calls are TRBV7-9 and TRBJ1-5; D not certain. Trimming pared 1 base from V and 4 bases from J, leaving 8 bases between. The length of the CDR3 is 14 residues. Germline V gene sequence: CDR1 SEHNR, CDR2 FQNEAQ (reference sequence). The CDR3 nucleotides are TGTGCCAGCAGCTTAGGTGAGGCGAATCAGCCCCAGCATTTT. Translation: CASSLGEANQPQHF.

The CDR3 DNA is TGTGCCAGCAGCTCTCGGACAGGGGACACTGAAGCTTTCTTT. It specifies CASSSRTGDTEAFF. The J gene is TRBJ1-1, the V gene TRBV7-6; TRBD1 matches 9 bases. Germline CDR1 and CDR2: SGHVS and FNYEAQ. The CDR3 covers 14 residues. V gave up 4 bases and J gave up 3 bases; unmatched junction bases: 3. The full variable domain, rest sourced from reference TRBV7-6 and TRBJ1-1, is GAGVSQSPRYKVTKRGQDVALRCDPISGHVSLYWYRQALGQGPEFLTYFNYEAQQDKSGLPNDRFSAERPEGSISTLTIQRTEQRDSAMYRCASSSRTGDTEAFFGQGTRLTVV.

CDR3 amino acids: CATSDSGPVIDTQYF. The CDR3 nucleotides read TGTGCCACCAGTGACTCCGGACCCGTCATAGATACGCAGTATTTT. This chain joins TRBV24-1 and TRBJ2-3; D not certain. The CDR3 covers 15 residues. V lost 4 bases and J 5 bases, leaving 15 bases between the germline ends. The germline CDR1 and CDR2 sequences are KGHDR and SFDVKD.

As DNA, the CDR3 is TGTGCCAGCGCTAACGGGCAGGGTCGGTCACCCCTCCACTTT. The encoded protein is CASANGQGRSPLHF. This rearrangement joins TRBV27 to TRBJ1-6; the D gene is possibly TRBD1 (5 bases). The CDR3 is made up of 14 amino acids. Germline V CDR1 and CDR2: MNHEY, SMNVEV (reference sequence). The V end was cut by 8 bases, the J end by 10 bases, with 18 bases between.

This sequence joins TRBV7-2 and TRBJ2-5; TRBD1 matches 10 bases. The CDR3 extends over 14 amino acids. CDR1 is SGHTA, CDR2 FQGNSA, per germline. Germline trimming cut 3 bases from V and 5 bases from J; bases unmatched to any gene: 3. The CDR3 sequence is CASSLDRGWETQYF. The CDR3 nucleotides are TGTGCCAGCAGCTTGGACAGGGGGTGGGAGACCCAGTACTTC. Full variable domain (rest looked up from reference TRBV7-2 and TRBJ2-5): GAGVSQSPSNKVTEKGKDVELRCDPISGHTALYWYRQSLGQGLEFLIYFQGNSAPDKSGLPSDRFSAERTGGSVSTLTIQRTQQEDSAVYLCASSLDRGWETQYFGPGTRLLVL.